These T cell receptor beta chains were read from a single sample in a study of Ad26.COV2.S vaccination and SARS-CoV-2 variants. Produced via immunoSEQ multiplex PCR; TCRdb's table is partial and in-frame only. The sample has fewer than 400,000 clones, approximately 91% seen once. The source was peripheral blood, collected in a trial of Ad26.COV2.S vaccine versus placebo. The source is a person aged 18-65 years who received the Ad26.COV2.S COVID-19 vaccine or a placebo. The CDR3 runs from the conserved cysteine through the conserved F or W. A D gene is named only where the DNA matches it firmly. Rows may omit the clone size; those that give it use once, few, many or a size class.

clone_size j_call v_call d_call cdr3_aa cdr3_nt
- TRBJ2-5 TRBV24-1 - CATSDFSVGETQYF TGTGCCACCAGTGATTTTTCGGTTGGCGAGACCCAGTACTTC
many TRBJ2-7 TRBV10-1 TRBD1 CASSESVTGGTYEQYF TGCGCCAGCAGTGAGTCGGTTACAGGGGGAACCTACGAGCAGTACTTC
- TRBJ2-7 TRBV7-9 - CASSYFKDEQYF TGTGCCAGCAGCTATTTTAAGGACGAGCAGTACTTC
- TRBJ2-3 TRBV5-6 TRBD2 CASSSRTSLDTQYF TGTGCCAGCAGCTCCCGGACTAGTTTAGATACGCAGTATTTT
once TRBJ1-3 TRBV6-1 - CASSDWGLSSGNTIYF TGTGCCAGCAGTGATTGGGGACTCTCCTCTGGAAACACCATATATTTT
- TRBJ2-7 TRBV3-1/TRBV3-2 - CASSQNPTGHGSFHEQYF TGTGCCAGCAGCCAAAACCCGACAGGTCACGGGTCCTTCCACGAGCAGTACTTC
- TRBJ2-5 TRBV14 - CASCWQLESTQYF TGTGCCAGCTGTTGGCAACTAGAGTCGACCCAGTACTTC
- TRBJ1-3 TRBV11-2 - CASSLLMAYTIYF TGTGCCAGCAGCTTACTCATGGCTTACACCATATATTTT
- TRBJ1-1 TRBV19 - CASSLGGLNTEAFF TGTGCCAGTAGTCTTGGGGGGCTAAACACTGAAGCTTTCTTT
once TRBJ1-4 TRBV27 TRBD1 CASSPTGLAKLFF TGTGCCAGCAGCCCGACAGGGTTGGCAAAACTGTTTTTT
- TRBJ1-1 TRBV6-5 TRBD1 CASSYRQGRTEAFF TGTGCCAGCAGTTACCGACAGGGACGTACTGAAGCTTTCTTT
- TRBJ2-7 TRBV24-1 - CATSDFHEQYF TGTGCCACCAGTGATTTCCACGAGCAGTACTTC
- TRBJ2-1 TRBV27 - CASSLGGAVYNEQFF TGTGCCAGCAGTTTGGGCGGGGCGGTATACAATGAGCAGTTCTTC
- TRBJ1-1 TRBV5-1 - CASSLGGNTEAFF TGCGCCAGCAGCTTAGGTGGGAACACTGAAGCTTTCTTT
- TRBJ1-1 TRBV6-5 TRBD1 CASRDPGGKATEAFF TGTGCCAGCAGGGATCCAGGGGGTAAGGCCACTGAAGCTTTCTTT
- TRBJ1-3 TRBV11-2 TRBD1 CASSSTGGRGNTIYF TGTGCCAGCAGCTCCACAGGGGGACGCGGAAACACCATATATTTT
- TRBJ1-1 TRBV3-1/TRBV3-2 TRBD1 CASSQGRTGGRGTEAFF TGTGCCAGCAGCCAAGGGAGGACAGGGGGACGCGGCACTGAAGCTTTCTTT
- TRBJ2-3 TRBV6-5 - CASSYSSRADTQYF TGTGCCAGCAGTTACTCGTCCAGGGCAGATACGCAGTATTTT
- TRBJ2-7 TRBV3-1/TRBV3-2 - CASSQDWAGSSYEQYF TGTGCCAGCAGCCAAGATTGGGCAGGGAGCTCCTACGAGCAGTACTTC
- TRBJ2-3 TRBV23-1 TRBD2 CASSQSMRGGLADTQYF TGCGCCAGCAGTCAATCGATGCGGGGGGGCCTGGCAGATACGCAGTATTTT
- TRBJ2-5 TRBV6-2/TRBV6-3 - CASSTRDWRQETQYF TGTGCCAGCAGTACCCGGGACTGGCGACAAGAGACCCAGTACTTC
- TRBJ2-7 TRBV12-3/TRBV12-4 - CASTDYYEQYF TGTGCCAGCACCGACTACTACGAGCAGTACTTC
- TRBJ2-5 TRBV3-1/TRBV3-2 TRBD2 CASSQRSVFGGAVGETQYF TGTGCCAGCAGCCAACGATCAGTGTTCGGGGGGGCGGTCGGGGAGACCCAGTACTTC
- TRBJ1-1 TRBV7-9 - CASSGVGGLNTEAFF TGTGCCAGCAGCGGAGTGGGGGGTTTGAACACTGAAGCTTTCTTT
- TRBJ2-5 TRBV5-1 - CASSLLRERQETQYF TGCGCCAGCAGCTTGCTGAGGGAAAGGCAAGAGACCCAGTACTTC
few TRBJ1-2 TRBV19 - CASTDSPGVNYGYTF TGTGCCAGTACAGACTCTCCAGGGGTTAACTATGGCTACACCTTC
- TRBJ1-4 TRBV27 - CASSLSLGEKLFF TGTGCCAGCAGTTTATCCTTGGGTGAAAAACTGTTTTTT
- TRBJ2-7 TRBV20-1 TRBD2 CSASVASGNYEQYF TGCAGTGCTAGTGTAGCTAGCGGGAACTACGAGCAGTACTTC
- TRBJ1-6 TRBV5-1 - CASSLAGRGSPLHF TGCGCCAGCAGCTTGGCCGGAAGGGGGTCACCCCTCCACTTT
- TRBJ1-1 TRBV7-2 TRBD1 CASSLRGQGSTEAFF TGTGCCAGCAGCTTAAGGGGACAGGGCTCCACTGAAGCTTTCTTT
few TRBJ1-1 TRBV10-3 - CAIRTSMNTEAFF TGTGCCATCAGAACAAGCATGAACACTGAAGCTTTCTTT
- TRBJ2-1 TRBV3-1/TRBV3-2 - CASSGRVGPLYNEQFF TGTGCCAGCAGCGGAAGAGTGGGACCTTTATACAATGAGCAGTTCTTC
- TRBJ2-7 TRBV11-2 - CASSRGWERAYEQYF TGTGCCAGCAGCCGGGGCTGGGAGAGGGCCTACGAGCAGTACTTC
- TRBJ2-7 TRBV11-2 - CASSLANGYEQYF TGTGCCAGCAGCTTAGCCAACGGATACGAGCAGTACTTC
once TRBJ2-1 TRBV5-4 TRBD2 CASRNTGGYNEQFF TGTGCCAGCAGGAACACGGGGGGGTACAATGAGCAGTTCTTC
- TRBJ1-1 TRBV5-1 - CASSLVGRETTEAFF TGCGCCAGCAGCTTGGTAGGCAGGGAGACCACTGAAGCTTTCTTT
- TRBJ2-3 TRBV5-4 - CASSLGTYTQYF TGTGCCAGCAGCTTGGGGACGTATACGCAGTATTTT
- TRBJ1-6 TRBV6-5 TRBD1 CASSRQGTNYGPLHF TGTGCCAGCAGCCGACAGGGTACCAATTATGGACCCCTCCACTTT
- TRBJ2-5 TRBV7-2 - CASSLSLRAETQYF TGTGCCAGCAGTCTCTCCTTGCGGGCCGAGACCCAGTACTTC
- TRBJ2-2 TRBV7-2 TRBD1 CASSLTGSGTGELFF TGTGCCAGCAGCTTGACAGGGAGTGGCACCGGGGAGCTGTTTTTT
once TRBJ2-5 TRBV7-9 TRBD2 CASSPGLAEETQYF TGTGCCAGCAGCCCCGGACTAGCGGAAGAGACCCAGTACTTC
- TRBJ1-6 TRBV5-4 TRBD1 CASSYAGTGLTSPLHF TGTGCCAGCAGCTACGCCGGGACAGGGTTAACTTCACCCCTCCACTTT
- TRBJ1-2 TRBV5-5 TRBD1 CASSRRQGRGTTNYGYTF TGTGCCAGCAGCCGGCGACAGGGAAGGGGTACTACTAACTATGGCTACACCTTC
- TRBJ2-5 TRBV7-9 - CASSLAKGGRIETQYF TGTGCCAGCAGCTTAGCGAAGGGGGGGAGGATCGAGACCCAGTACTTC
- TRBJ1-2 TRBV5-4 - CASSLRAAGRDGYTF TGTGCCAGCAGCTTGAGGGCCGCCGGCCGAGATGGCTACACCTTC
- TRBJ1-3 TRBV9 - CASSQSGNTIYF TGTGCCAGCAGTCAGTCTGGAAACACCATATATTTT
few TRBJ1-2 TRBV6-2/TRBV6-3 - CASSYSGSVSYGYTF TGTGCCAGCAGTTACTCTGGGTCCGTAAGCTATGGCTACACCTTC
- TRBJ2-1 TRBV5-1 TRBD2 CASSLGSGGNDEQFF TGCGCCAGCAGCTTGGGTAGCGGGGGGAACGATGAGCAGTTCTTC
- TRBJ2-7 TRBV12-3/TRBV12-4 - CASSQGDGYEQYF TGTGCCAGCAGTCAAGGAGACGGCTACGAGCAGTACTTC
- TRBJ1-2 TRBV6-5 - CASSYPPSDYGYTF TGTGCCAGCAGTTACCCACCGAGTGACTATGGCTACACCTTC
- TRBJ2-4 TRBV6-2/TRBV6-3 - CASSYLDSLNRNIQYF TGTGCCAGCAGTTATCTGGACAGCCTAAATCGGAACATTCAGTACTTC
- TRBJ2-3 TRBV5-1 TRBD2 CASSALAGGTTDTQYF TGCGCCAGCAGCGCCCTAGCGGGGGGAACCACAGATACGCAGTATTTT
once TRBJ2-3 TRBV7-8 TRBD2 CASSLVGSSGNTDTQYF TGTGCCAGCAGCTTAGTAGGGTCTAGCGGAAACACAGATACGCAGTATTTT
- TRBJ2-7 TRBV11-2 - CASRPPATSFPEQYF TGTGCCAGCAGGCCTCCCGCGACTAGTTTTCCCGAGCAGTACTTC
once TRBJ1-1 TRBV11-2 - CASRAGRGQTPWNTEAFF TGTGCCAGCAGGGCCGGACGTGGGCAAACACCCTGGAACACTGAAGCTTTCTTT